This TCR beta chain comes out of a study of spatial heterogeneity in lung cancer. Study-level background: Detected beta-chain sequences consistently exceeded alpha-chain sequences.

This clonotype was found a few times. Its antigen is currently unknown. This sample's time point: sample taken at primary tumor resection. The library protocol tagged each TCR cDNA with a unique molecular identifier. Each CDR3 protein gets one entry after TCRdb re-called the 5' RACE reads with MiXCR. In the table there are roughly 13,000 distinct CDR3 sequences, about 4% of which are singletons. The study, taken as a whole, reports: It was found that expanded intratumoral alpha and beta TCR counts tracked tumor mutation counts.

The receptor comes from a male donor with early-stage non-small cell lung cancer. Sequencing used lung tumor tissue, obtained at surgery.

The CDR3 protein is CASSMTRSDTQYF. DNA of the CDR3: TGCGCCAGCAGCATGACACGTTCGGATACGCAGTATTTT. The gene calls are TRBV5-1 and TRBJ2-3; no reliable D call. Germline assignment: CDR1 SGHRS and CDR2 YFSETQ. The CDR3 sequence is 13 residues long. The V end was cut by 4 bases, the J end by 6 bases, with 12 bases between.